This paragraph covers one T cell receptor (beta chain) sequence. Its antigen remains unknown. The data are from a study of shared clonotypes between healthy human individuals. Splitting of each subset's genomic DNA was done evenly across several immunoSEQ plates. Per the original data handling: Filtering differed for immunoSEQ, which gave only junction sequences without quality scores. Method: immunoSEQ multiplex PCR; TCRdb's copy keeps in-frame clones and lacks some. V, J and clone size were drawn from that table, and D and trimming were deduced from the DNA. Among 1.5 million to 2.5 million clones listed, around 96% were seen once. Trimming at V came to 7 bases and at J to 2 bases, leaving 11 bases not matched to a gene. Germline CDR1 reads MDHEN; CDR2 reads SYDVKM. The CDR3 has 17 residues. The naive CD8 subset, CD45RO-negative cells positively selected for CCR7, excluded terminally differentiated effector memory CD45RA+ cells.

Study-level points and caveats: Incompleteness in sorted-subset sequencing, despite large depth, was shown by rarefaction.

Material for sequencing was naive CD8+ T cells sorted from blood. This rearrangement joins TRBV28 to TRBJ2-1; 10 nucleotides align to TRBD2. This sequence was found in a man younger than 35 in good health. CDR3 coding DNA: TGTGCCAGCACCCTCGTCACTAGCGGGGACGCCTACAATGAGCAGTTCTTC. This encodes CASTLVTSGDAYNEQFF. Combining the CDR3 with reference TRBV28 and TRBJ2-1 gives the whole variable domain DVKVTQSSRYLVKRTGEKVFLECVQDMDHENMFWYRQDPGLGLRLIYFSYDVKMKEKGDIPEGYSVSREKKERFSLILESASTNQTSMYLCASTLVTSGDAYNEQFFGPGTRLTVL.